A single sample is the source of the 5 T cell receptor beta chains below, sequenced in a study of human CD8 memory T cell subsets. TCR beta libraries were made by UMI-labeled 5' RACE. TCRdb re-analyzed the 5' RACE reads; it lists each CDR3 protein once, without DNA. The listing contains approximately 9,300 distinct CDR3 sequences. The specimen was CD8+ stem-like memory T cells (TSCM and TCM) sorted from PBMCs. As to subset: stem-like memory CD8 T cells (TSTEM), CCR7+ PD-1- TIGIT-. Every receptor here comes from a human donor in good health.

This rearrangement joins TRBV6-5 to TRBJ2-1; TCRdb names TRBD2, which stays unverified in the absence of DNA. Per germline, CDR1 MNHEY and CDR2 SVGAGI. CDR3 size: 15 residues. The CDR3 region is CASSYGSSGSFEQFF.

This chain connects TRBV4-1 to TRBJ2-5. The germline V gene has CDR1 MGHRA and CDR2 YSYEKL. CDR3 size: 13 residues. The CDR3 is CASSPLLYETQYF.

The V gene is TRBV5-6, the J gene TRBJ2-7. In germline, CDR1 is SGHDT, CDR2 YYEEEE. CDR3 length: 14 residues. The CDR3 is CASSLGFFVHEQYF.

The chain combines TRBV29-1 with TRBJ2-1; TCRdb's D call of TRBD1 is untestable without DNA. The CDR3 extends over 16 amino acids. The germline CDR1 and CDR2 sequences are SQVTM and ANQGSEA. The CDR3 region is CSVGGQQARLQNEQFF.

J is TRBJ2-5 and V is TRBV20-1. Looked up from germline, CDR1 is DFQATT and CDR2 is SNEGSKA (reference sequence). This CDR3 contains 13 residues. This CDR3 reads CSATPWTPETQYF.